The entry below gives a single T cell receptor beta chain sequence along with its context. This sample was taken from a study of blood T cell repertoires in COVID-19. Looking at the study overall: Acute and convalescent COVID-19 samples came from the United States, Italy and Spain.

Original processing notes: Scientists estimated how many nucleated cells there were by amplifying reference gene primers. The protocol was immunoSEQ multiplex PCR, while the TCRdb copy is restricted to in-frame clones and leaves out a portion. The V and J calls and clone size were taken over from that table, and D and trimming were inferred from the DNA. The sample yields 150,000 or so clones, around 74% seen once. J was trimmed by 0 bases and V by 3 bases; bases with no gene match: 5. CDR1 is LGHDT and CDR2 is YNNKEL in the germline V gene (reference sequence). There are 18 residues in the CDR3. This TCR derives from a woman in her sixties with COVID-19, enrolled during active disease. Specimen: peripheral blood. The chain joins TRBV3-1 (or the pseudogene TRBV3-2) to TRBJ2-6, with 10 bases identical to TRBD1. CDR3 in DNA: TGTGCCAGCAGCCATAATCGGGACAGGGGCTCTGGGGCCAACGTCCTGACTTTC. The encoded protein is CASSHNRDRGSGANVLTF.